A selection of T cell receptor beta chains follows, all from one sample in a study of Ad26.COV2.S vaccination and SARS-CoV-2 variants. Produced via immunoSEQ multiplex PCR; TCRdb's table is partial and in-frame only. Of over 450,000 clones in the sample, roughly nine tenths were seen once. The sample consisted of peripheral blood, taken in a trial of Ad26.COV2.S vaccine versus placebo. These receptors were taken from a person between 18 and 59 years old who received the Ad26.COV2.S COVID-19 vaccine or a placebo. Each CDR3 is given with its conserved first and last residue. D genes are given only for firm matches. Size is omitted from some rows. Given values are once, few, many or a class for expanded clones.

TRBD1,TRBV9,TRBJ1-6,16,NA,CASSVRDSALGSPLHF,TGTGCCAGCAGCGTTAGGGACAGCGCCCTGGGCTCACCCCTCCACTTT
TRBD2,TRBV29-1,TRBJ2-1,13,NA,CSGVAGSYNEQFF,TGCAGCGGAGTAGCGGGTTCCTACAATGAGCAGTTCTTC
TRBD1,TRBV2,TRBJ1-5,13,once,CATQGGVDQPQHF,TGTGCCACCCAGGGGGGGGTGGATCAGCCCCAGCATTTT
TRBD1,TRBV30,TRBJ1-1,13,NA,CAYDRVRYTEAFF,TGTGCCTACGACAGGGTGAGGTACACTGAAGCTTTCTTT
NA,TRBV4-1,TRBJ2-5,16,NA,CASSQVGPRRWETQYF,TGCGCCAGCAGCCAAGTGGGGCCGAGAAGGTGGGAGACCCAGTACTTC
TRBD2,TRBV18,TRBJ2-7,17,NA,CASSPQPTSGDSYEQYF,TGTGCCAGCTCACCGCAGCCGACTAGCGGTGACTCCTACGAGCAGTACTTC
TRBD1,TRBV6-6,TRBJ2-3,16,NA,CASSYPTGVSTDTQYF,TGTGCCAGCAGTTACCCAACAGGGGTCTCGACAGATACGCAGTATTTT
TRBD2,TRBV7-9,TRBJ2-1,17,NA,CASSLVRSGSSYNEQFF,TGTGCCAGCAGCTTAGTCCGTAGCGGGAGCTCCTACAATGAGCAGTTCTTC
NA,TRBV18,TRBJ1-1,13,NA,CASSQGEDTEAFF,TGTGCCAGCTCACAGGGTGAGGACACTGAAGCTTTCTTT
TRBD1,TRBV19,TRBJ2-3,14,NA,CASRTGGSTDTQYF,TGTGCCAGTAGGACAGGGGGTAGCACAGATACGCAGTATTTT
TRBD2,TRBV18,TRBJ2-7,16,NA,CASSRSPGGNPYEQYF,TGTGCCAGCTCACGGTCCCCGGGAGGGAACCCCTACGAGCAGTACTTC
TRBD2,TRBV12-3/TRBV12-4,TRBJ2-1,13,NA,CASYRLADNEQFF,TGTGCCAGTTATCGACTAGCGGACAATGAGCAGTTCTTC
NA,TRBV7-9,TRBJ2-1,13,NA,CASSRVYADEQFF,TGTGCCAGCAGCCGCGTCTATGCGGATGAGCAGTTCTTC
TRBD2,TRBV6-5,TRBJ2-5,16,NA,CASSYMTSAPSETQYF,TGTGCCAGCAGTTACATGACTAGCGCCCCCTCAGAGACCCAGTACTTC
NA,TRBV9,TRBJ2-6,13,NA,CASSVSGANVLTF,TGTGCCAGCAGCGTGTCTGGGGCCAACGTCCTGACTTTC
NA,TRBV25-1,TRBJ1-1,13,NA,CASRPTGNTEAFF,TGTGCCAGCAGACCGACAGGGAACACTGAAGCTTTCTTT
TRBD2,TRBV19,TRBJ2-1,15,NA,CASSIRGTTYNEQFF,TGTGCCAGTAGTATTCGGGGGACTACCTACAATGAGCAGTTCTTC
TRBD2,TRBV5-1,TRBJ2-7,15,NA,CASSFLAGATYEQYF,TGCGCCAGCAGCTTTCTAGCGGGAGCAACCTACGAGCAGTACTTC
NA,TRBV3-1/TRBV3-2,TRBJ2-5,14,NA,CASSPDGLRETQYF,TGTGCCAGCAGCCCTGATGGACTAAGGGAGACCCAGTACTTC
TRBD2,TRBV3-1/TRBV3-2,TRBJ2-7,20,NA,CASSQDRTGLAGIYSYEQYF,TGTGCCAGCAGCCAAGATAGGACAGGACTAGCGGGAATCTACTCCTACGAGCAGTACTTC
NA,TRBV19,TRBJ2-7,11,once,CASSAYYEQYF,TGTGCCAGTAGTGCCTACTACGAGCAGTACTTC
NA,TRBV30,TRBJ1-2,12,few,CAWSPLLYGYTF,TGTGCCTGGAGCCCCCTACTCTATGGCTACACCTTC
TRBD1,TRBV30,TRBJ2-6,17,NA,CAWSKTGPVTGANVLTF,TGTGCCTGGAGTAAGACAGGGCCGGTAACGGGGGCCAACGTCCTGACTTTC
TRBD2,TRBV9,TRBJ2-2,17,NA,CASSVAGLAANTGELFF,TGTGCCAGCAGCGTAGCGGGTCTAGCGGCAAACACCGGGGAGCTGTTTTTT
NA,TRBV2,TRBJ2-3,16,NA,CASNDGDWSAADTQYF,TGTGCCAGCAACGACGGTGACTGGTCCGCGGCAGATACGCAGTATTTT
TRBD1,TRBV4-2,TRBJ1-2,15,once,CASSQWTGLNYGYTF,TGTGCCAGCAGCCAATGGACAGGCCTTAACTATGGCTACACCTTC
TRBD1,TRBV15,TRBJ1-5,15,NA,CATSRVQGAGQPQHF,TGTGCCACCAGCAGAGTTCAGGGGGCAGGTCAGCCCCAGCATTTT
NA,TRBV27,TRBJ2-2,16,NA,CASSFSFGLNTGELFF,TGTGCCAGCAGTTTCTCATTCGGGTTGAACACCGGGGAGCTGTTTTTT
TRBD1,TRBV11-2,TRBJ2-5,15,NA,CASSLGGQGYGTQYF,TGTGCCAGCAGCTTAGGTGGACAGGGATACGGGACCCAGTACTTC
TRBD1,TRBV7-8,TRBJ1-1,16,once,CASSLGQGLGDTEAFF,TGTGCCAGCAGCTTGGGACAGGGGTTAGGTGACACTGAAGCTTTCTTT
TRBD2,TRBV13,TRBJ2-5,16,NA,CASSLASGRASETQYF,TGTGCCAGCAGCTTGGCTAGCGGGAGGGCCTCAGAGACCCAGTACTTC
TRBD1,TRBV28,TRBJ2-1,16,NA,CASRTSGGSSYNEQFF,TGTGCCAGCAGAACGTCAGGGGGCTCCTCCTACAATGAGCAGTTCTTC
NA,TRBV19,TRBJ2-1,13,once,CASSLASGGEQFF,TGTGCCAGTAGTTTGGCTAGTGGCGGTGAGCAGTTCTTC
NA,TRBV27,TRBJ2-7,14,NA,CASHGHTPPYEQYF,TGTGCCAGCCACGGCCATACCCCCCCCTACGAGCAGTACTTC
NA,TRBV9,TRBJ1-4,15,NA,CASSEGPTTNEKLFF,TGTGCCAGCAGCGAGGGACCAACAACTAATGAAAAACTGTTTTTT
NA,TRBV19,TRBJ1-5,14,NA,CASSRQISNQPQHF,TGTGCCAGTAGTAGACAGATAAGCAATCAGCCCCAGCATTTT
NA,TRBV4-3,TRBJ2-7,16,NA,CASSQDREEGSWEQYF,TGCGCCAGCAGCCAAGATCGCGAGGAGGGGTCTTGGGAGCAGTACTTC
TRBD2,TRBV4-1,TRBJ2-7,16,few,CASSQDAVRGVYEQYF,TGCGCCAGCAGCCAAGATGCCGTCCGGGGGGTCTACGAGCAGTACTTC
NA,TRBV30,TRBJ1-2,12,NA,CAWSTATYGYTF,TGTGCCTGGAGTACAGCGACCTATGGCTACACCTTC
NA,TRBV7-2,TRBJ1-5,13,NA,CASSSQYNQPQHF,TGTGCCAGCAGCTCACAGTACAATCAGCCCCAGCATTTT